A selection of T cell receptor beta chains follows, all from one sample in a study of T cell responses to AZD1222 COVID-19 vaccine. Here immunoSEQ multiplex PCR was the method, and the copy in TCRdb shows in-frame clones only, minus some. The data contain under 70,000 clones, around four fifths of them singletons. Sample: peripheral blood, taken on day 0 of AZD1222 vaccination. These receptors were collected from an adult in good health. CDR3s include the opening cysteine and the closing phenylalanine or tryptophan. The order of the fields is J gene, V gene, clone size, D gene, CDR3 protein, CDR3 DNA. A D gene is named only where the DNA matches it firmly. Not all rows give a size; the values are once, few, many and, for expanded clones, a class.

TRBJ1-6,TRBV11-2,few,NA,CASSPISDSPLHF,TGTGCCAGCAGCCCCATTTCCGATTCACCCCTCCACTTT
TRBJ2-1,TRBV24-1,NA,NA,CATSDNLAWQFF,TGTGCCACCAGTGATAACCTAGCGTGGCAGTTCTTC
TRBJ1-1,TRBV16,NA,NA,CASRQTGNTEAFF,TGTGCCAGCAGACAGACTGGGAACACTGAAGCTTTCTTT
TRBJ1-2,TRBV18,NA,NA,CASSPERQPYGYTF,TGTGCCAGCTCACCAGAGAGACAGCCCTATGGCTACACCTTC
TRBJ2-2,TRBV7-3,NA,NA,CASSLFGTSIGGGNTGELFF,TGTGCCAGCAGCTTATTTGGTACCTCCATTGGAGGGGGGAACACCGGGGAGCTGTTTTTT
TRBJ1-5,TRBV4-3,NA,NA,CASSHAWDTNQPQHF,TGCGCCAGCAGCCATGCCTGGGACACCAATCAGCCCCAGCATTTT
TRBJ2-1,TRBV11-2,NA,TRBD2,CASSLGGTSGAYNEQFF,TGTGCCAGCAGCTTAGGGGGGACTAGCGGGGCTTACAATGAGCAGTTCTTC
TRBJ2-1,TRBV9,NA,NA,CASSRIGTFGEQFF,TGTGCCAGCAGCCGCATTGGGACATTCGGTGAGCAGTTCTTC
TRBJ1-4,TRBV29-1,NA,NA,CSVVVSEKLFF,TGCAGCGTTGTGGTTAGTGAAAAACTGTTTTTT
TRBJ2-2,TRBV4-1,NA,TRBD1,CASSQGGQGSTGELFF,TGCGCCAGCAGCCAAGGGGGACAGGGAAGCACCGGGGAGCTGTTTTTT
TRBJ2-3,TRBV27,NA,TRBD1,CASSPGTGFRTQYF,TGTGCCAGCAGCCCCGGGACAGGGTTTCGTACGCAGTATTTT
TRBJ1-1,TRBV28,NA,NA,CASSYEQKNTEAFF,TGTGCCAGCAGTTATGAACAGAAGAACACTGAAGCTTTCTTT
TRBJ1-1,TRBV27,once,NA,CASITLRGARANTEAFF,TGTGCCAGCATTACTTTGCGGGGGGCCAGGGCGAACACTGAAGCTTTCTTT
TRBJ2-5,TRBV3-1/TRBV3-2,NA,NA,CASSRGRTGETQYF,TGTGCCAGCAGCCGGGGACGAACAGGGGAGACCCAGTACTTC
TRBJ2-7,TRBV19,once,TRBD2,CASSLLAGYEQYF,TGTGCCAGTAGTTTACTAGCGGGCTACGAGCAGTACTTC
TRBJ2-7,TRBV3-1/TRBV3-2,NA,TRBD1,CASSQDLDRVGQYF,TGTGCCAGCAGCCAAGATCTGGACAGGGTTGGGCAGTACTTC
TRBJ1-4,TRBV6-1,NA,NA,CASSEVGEKLFF,TGTGCCAGCAGTGAAGTGGGGGAAAAACTGTTTTTT
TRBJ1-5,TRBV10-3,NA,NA,CAIRGQVGQPQHF,TGTGCCATCAGGGGCCAGGTGGGGCAGCCCCAGCATTTT
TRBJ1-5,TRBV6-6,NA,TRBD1,CASTDRGGQPQHF,TGTGCCAGCACCGACAGGGGAGGACAGCCCCAGCATTTT
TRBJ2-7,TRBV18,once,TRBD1,CASSPLQGEQYF,TGTGCCAGCTCACCTTTACAGGGGGAGCAGTACTTC
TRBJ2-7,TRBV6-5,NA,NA,CASTAQGSAYEQYF,TGTGCCAGCACCGCTCAGGGGTCAGCCTACGAGCAGTACTTC
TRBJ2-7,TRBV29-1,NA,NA,CSVIWGYEQYF,TGCAGCGTTATTTGGGGTTACGAGCAGTACTTC
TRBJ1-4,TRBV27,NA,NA,CASSRGARNEKLFF,TGTGCCAGCAGCCGCGGGGCCCGTAATGAAAAACTGTTTTTT
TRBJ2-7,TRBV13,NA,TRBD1,CASHRGSSYEQYF,TGTGCCAGCCACAGGGGAAGCTCCTACGAGCAGTACTTC
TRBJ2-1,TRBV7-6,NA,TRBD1,CASSLGTGGWEQFF,TGTGCCAGCAGCCTAGGGACAGGGGGCTGGGAGCAGTTCTTC
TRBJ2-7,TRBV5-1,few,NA,CASSSSSTYEQYF,TGCGCCAGCAGCTCCTCATCTACCTACGAGCAGTACTTC
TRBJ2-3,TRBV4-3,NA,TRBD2,CASSQEPTISGVITDTQYF,TGCGCCAGCAGCCAAGAGCCCACCATTAGCGGGGTGATCACAGATACGCAGTATTTT
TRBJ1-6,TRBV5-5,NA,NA,CASSLGQWGRSYNSPLHF,TGTGCCAGCAGCTTGGGGCAGTGGGGTCGCTCCTATAATTCACCCCTCCACTTT
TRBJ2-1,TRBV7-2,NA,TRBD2,CASSPQSSGGAAEQFF,TGTGCCAGCAGCCCACAATCTAGCGGGGGGGCGGCTGAGCAGTTCTTC
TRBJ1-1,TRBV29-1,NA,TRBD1,CSVARITGGKNTEAFF,TGCAGCGTTGCCCGCATTACAGGGGGCAAGAACACTGAAGCTTTCTTT
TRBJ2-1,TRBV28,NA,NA,CASTTHRRGKLSYNEQFF,TGTGCCAGCACCACCCATAGGAGGGGGAAACTATCCTACAATGAGCAGTTCTTC
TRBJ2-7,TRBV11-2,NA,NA,CASSLDSAGAYEQYF,TGTGCCAGCAGCTTAGATTCGGCCGGCGCCTACGAGCAGTACTTC
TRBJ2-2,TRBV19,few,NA,CASSRRNTGELFF,TGTGCCAGTAGTAGGAGGAACACCGGGGAGCTGTTTTTT
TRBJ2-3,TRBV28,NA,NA,CASSPPTDTQYF,TGTGCCAGCAGCCCCCCCACAGATACGCAGTATTTT
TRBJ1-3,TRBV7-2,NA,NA,CASSLMADSGNTIYF,TGTGCCAGCAGCTTAATGGCCGACTCTGGAAACACCATATATTTT
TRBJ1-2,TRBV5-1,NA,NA,CASSLASGVKNGYTF,TGCGCCAGCAGCTTGGCCTCAGGGGTAAAGAATGGCTACACCTTC
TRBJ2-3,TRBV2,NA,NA,CASSETTITQYF,TGTGCCAGCAGTGAAACGACCATTACGCAGTATTTT